This is a list of T cell receptor beta chains from one sample in a study of Ad26.COV2.S vaccination and SARS-CoV-2 variants. The assay was immunoSEQ multiplex PCR, and TCRdb's table has in-frame clones only and misses some. The sample has more than 400,000 clones, about 90% seen once. Sequenced here: peripheral blood, sampled in a trial of Ad26.COV2.S vaccine versus placebo. Receptors originate from a person aged 18-65 years who received the Ad26.COV2.S COVID-19 vaccine or a placebo. Both conserved end residues are part of each CDR3. A D gene is named only where the DNA matches it firmly. Some rows have no size entry. The others give once, few or many, or a class for an expanded clone.

-,TRBV28,-,TRBJ2-7,CASSLTPGNEQYF,TGTGCCAGCAGTTTAACACCAGGCAACGAGCAGTACTTC
TRBD2,TRBV6-2/TRBV6-3,-,TRBJ2-4,CASSYSISGRVLAKNIQYF,TGTGCCAGCAGTTACTCGATTAGCGGGAGGGTTCTAGCCAAAAACATTCAGTACTTC
TRBD1,TRBV19,once,TRBJ1-2,CASFTGDSSYGYTF,TGTGCCAGCTTCACAGGGGACAGTAGCTATGGCTACACCTTC
TRBD2,TRBV20-1,-,TRBJ2-7,CSASSRELSYEQYF,TGCAGTGCTAGTTCGCGGGAGCTCTCCTACGAGCAGTACTTC
-,TRBV7-9,-,TRBJ2-4,CASSLVTVAKNIQYF,TGTGCCAGCAGCTTAGTTACGGTAGCCAAAAACATTCAGTACTTC
-,TRBV18,-,TRBJ1-3,CASSQVWGRSDSGNTIYF,TGTGCCAGCTCACAAGTTTGGGGCAGAAGTGACTCTGGAAACACCATATATTTT
TRBD1,TRBV2,-,TRBJ2-7,CASRLTRTGQYEQYF,TGTGCCAGCAGGCTAACCCGGACAGGCCAATACGAGCAGTACTTC
-,TRBV5-1,-,TRBJ2-1,CASSSGGLYNEQFF,TGCGCCAGCAGCTCCGGCGGGTTATACAATGAGCAGTTCTTC
-,TRBV19,few,TRBJ2-7,CASSMNDLSSYEQYF,TGTGCCAGTAGTATGAATGACCTGAGCTCCTACGAGCAGTACTTC
TRBD2,TRBV9,-,TRBJ2-5,CASSSRLADVQETQYF,TGTGCCAGCAGCTCCCGACTAGCGGATGTCCAAGAGACCCAGTACTTC
-,TRBV3-1/TRBV3-2,few,TRBJ2-7,CASSQGRLYEQYF,TGTGCCAGCAGCCAAGGTAGGCTGTACGAGCAGTACTTC
-,TRBV5-1,-,TRBJ2-7,CASSQDLHEQYF,TGCGCCAGCAGCCAGGACCTCCACGAGCAGTACTTC
TRBD1,TRBV28,-,TRBJ1-4,CASSPGQGRNEKLFF,TGTGCCAGCAGTCCCGGACAGGGGAGGAACGAAAAACTGTTTTTT
TRBD2,TRBV5-8,few,TRBJ2-7,CASSLIAGVGYEQYF,TGTGCCAGCAGCTTGATCGCGGGAGTGGGCTACGAGCAGTACTTC
-,TRBV19,-,TRBJ2-1,CASSIRQGMNEQFF,TGTGCCAGTAGTATCCGGCAGGGGATGAATGAGCAGTTCTTC
-,TRBV6-1,-,TRBJ2-7,CASSEQGTYEQYF,TGTGCCAGCAGTGAACAGGGTACCTACGAGCAGTACTTC
-,TRBV28,-,TRBJ2-7,CASGPYEQYF,TGTGCCAGCGGTCCCTACGAGCAGTACTTC
-,TRBV2,-,TRBJ1-3,CASSPSVGNTIYF,TGTGCCAGCTCGCCCTCCGTGGGAAACACCATATATTTT
TRBD1,TRBV4-3,few,TRBJ1-4,CASSQVHTGGNEKLFF,TGCGCCAGCAGCCAAGTCCATACAGGGGGGAATGAAAAACTGTTTTTT
-,TRBV27,-,TRBJ2-3,CASSHPSDTQYF,TGTGCCAGCAGTCATCCTAGCGATACGCAGTATTTT
-,TRBV28,-,TRBJ2-2,CASSSPLGELFF,TGTGCCAGCAGTTCACCCCTAGGGGAGCTGTTTTTT
-,TRBV9,-,TRBJ2-5,CASSGIRGETQYF,TGTGCCAGCAGCGGAATCAGGGGAGAGACCCAGTACTTC
-,TRBV4-3,once,TRBJ2-2,CASSPPTGELFF,TGCGCCAGCAGCCCCCCTACCGGGGAGCTGTTTTTT
-,TRBV7-3,few,TRBJ2-1,CASSLGGGREQFF,TGTGCCAGCAGCTTAGGAGGGGGCCGTGAGCAGTTCTTC
TRBD1,TRBV6-1,-,TRBJ2-1,CASSENRGRYNEQFF,TGTGCCAGCAGTGAAAACAGGGGGAGATACAATGAGCAGTTCTTC
TRBD1,TRBV2,-,TRBJ2-7,CASSSLDRGLEQYF,TGTGCCAGCAGTTCCCTGGACAGGGGGCTTGAGCAGTACTTC
TRBD1,TRBV13,-,TRBJ2-7,CASSLGQGQGSYEQYF,TGTGCCAGCAGCTTAGGACAGGGACAGGGCTCCTACGAGCAGTACTTC
TRBD1,TRBV28,-,TRBJ2-7,CASSSGQGNFEQYF,TGTGCCAGCAGTTCGGGACAGGGGAATTTCGAGCAGTACTTC
-,TRBV27,-,TRBJ2-3,CASSLRRYTDTQYF,TGTGCCAGCAGTTTGAGAAGGTATACAGATACGCAGTATTTT